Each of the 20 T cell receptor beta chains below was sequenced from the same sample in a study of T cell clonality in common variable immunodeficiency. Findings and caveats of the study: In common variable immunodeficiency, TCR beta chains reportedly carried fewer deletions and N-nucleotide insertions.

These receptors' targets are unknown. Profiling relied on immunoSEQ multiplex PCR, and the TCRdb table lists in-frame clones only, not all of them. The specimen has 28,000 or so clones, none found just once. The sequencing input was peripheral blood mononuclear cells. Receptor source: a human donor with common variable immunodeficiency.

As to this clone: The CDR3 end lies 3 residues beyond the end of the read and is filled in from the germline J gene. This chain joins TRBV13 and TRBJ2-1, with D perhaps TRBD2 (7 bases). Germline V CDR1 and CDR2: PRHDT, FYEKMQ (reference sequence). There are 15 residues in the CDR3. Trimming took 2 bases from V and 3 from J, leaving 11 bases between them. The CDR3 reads CASSLRGAGYNEQFF. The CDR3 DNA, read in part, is TGTGCCAGCAGCTTACGGGGGGCGGGCTACAATGAG.

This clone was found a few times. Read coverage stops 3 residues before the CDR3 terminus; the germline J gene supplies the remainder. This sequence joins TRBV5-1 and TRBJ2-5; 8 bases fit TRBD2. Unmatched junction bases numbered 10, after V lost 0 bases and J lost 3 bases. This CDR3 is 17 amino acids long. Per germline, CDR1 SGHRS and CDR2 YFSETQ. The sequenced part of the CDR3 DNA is TGCGCCAGCAGCTTGGGGTTACTAACAGCGGGGGAAGAGACC. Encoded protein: CASSLGLLTAGEET. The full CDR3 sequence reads CASSLGLLTAGEETQYF.

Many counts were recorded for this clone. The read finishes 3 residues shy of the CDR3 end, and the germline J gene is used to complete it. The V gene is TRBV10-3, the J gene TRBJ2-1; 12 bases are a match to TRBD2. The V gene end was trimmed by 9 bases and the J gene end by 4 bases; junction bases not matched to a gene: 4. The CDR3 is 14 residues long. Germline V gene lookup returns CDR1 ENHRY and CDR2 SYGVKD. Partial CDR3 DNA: TGTGCCATTTCTAGCGGGGGGGCTTACAATGAG. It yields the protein CAISSGGAYNE. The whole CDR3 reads CAISSGGAYNEQFF.

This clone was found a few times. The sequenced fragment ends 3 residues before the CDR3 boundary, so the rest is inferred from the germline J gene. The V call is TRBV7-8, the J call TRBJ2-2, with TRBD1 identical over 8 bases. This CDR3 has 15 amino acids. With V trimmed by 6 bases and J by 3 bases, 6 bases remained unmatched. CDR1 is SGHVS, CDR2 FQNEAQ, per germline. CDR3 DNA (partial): TGTGCCAGCAGATCGGGACAGGCACACACCGGGGAG. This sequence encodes CASRSGQAHTGE. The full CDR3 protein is CASRSGQAHTGELFF.

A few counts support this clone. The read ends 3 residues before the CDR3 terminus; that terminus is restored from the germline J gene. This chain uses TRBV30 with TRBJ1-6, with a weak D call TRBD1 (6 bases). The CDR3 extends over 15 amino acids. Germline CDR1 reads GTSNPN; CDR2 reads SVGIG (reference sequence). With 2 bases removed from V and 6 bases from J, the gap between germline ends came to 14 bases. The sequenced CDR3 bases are TGTGCCTGGAGTACCCCCGGGACAAGTAATTCACCC. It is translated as CAWSTPGTSNSP. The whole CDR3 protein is CAWSTPGTSNSPLHF. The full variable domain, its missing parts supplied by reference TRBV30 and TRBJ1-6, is SQTIHQWPATLVQPVGSPLSLECTVEGTSNPNLYWYRQAAGRGLQLLFYSVGIGQISSEVPQNLSASRPQDRQFILSSKKLLLSDSGFYLCAWSTPGTSNSPLHFGNGTRLTVT.

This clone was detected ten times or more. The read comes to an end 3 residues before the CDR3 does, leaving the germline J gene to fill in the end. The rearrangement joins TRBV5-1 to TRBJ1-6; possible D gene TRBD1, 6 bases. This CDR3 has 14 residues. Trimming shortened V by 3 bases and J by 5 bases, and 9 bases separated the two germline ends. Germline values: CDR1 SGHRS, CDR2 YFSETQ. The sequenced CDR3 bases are TGCGCCAGCAGCTCACAGGGAAATAATTCACCC. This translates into CASSSQGNNSP. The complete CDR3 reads CASSSQGNNSPLHF.

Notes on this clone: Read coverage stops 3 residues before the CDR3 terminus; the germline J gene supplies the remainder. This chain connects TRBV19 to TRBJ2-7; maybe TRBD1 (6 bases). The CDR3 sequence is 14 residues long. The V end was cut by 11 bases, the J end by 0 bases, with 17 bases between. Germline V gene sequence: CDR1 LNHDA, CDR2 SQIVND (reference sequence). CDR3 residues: CAVRKTGSSYEQYF. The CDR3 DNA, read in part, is TGTGCCGTGCGGAAGACAGGAAGCTCCTACGAG.

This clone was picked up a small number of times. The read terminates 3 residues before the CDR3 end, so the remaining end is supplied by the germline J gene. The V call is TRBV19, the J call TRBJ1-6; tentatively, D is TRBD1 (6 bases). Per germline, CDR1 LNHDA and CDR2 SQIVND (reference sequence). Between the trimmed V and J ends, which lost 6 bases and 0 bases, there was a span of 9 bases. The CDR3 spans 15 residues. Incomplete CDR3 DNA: TGTGCCAGTAGCCAGGGGAGCTCCTATAATTCACCC. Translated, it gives CASSQGSSYNSP. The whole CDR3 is CASSQGSSYNSPLHF.

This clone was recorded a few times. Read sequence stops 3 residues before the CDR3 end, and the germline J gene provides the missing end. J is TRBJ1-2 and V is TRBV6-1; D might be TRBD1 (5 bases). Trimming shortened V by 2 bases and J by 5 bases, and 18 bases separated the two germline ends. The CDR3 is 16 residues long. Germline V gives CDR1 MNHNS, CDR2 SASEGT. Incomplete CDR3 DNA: TGTGCCAGCAGTGAACTACTACGGGAGCCAGGGTATGGC. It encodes CASSELLREPGYG. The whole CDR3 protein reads CASSELLREPGYGYTF.

The CDR3 loop is CASSIHGTSSYEQYF. The sequenced part of the CDR3 DNA is TGTGCCAGTAGTATTCACGGGACATCTTCCTACGAG. This chain connects TRBV19 to TRBJ2-7, with D perhaps TRBD1 (6 bases). The read halts 3 residues ahead of the CDR3 end, with the missing end drawn from the germline J gene. Trimming removed 3 bases at V and 1 base at J, with 13 bases between. Germline V gene lookup returns CDR1 LNHDA and CDR2 SQIVND (reference sequence). The CDR3 spans 15 residues. The variable domain in full, completed from reference TRBV19 and TRBJ2-7, reads DGGITQSPKYLFRKEGQNVTLSCEQNLNHDAMYWYRQDPGQGLRLIYYSQIVNDFQKGDIAEGYSVSREKKESFPLTVTSAQKNPTAFYLCASSIHGTSSYEQYFGPGTRLTVT.

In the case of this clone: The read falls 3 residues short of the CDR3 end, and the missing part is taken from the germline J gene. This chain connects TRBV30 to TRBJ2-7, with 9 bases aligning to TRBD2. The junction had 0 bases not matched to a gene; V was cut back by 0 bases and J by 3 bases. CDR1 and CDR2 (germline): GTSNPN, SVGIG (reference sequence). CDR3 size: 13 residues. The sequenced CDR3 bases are TGTGCCTGGAGTGTACTAGCGGGCTACGAG. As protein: CAWSVLAGYE. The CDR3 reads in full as CAWSVLAGYEQYF.

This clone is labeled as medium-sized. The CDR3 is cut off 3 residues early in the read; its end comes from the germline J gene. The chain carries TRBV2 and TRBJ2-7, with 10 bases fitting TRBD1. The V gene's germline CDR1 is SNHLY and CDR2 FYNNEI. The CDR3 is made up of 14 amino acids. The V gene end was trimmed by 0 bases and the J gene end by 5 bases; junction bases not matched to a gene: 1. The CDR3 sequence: CASSEAGTGDEQYF. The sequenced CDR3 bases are TGTGCCAGCAGTGAAGCGGGGACAGGGGACGAG.

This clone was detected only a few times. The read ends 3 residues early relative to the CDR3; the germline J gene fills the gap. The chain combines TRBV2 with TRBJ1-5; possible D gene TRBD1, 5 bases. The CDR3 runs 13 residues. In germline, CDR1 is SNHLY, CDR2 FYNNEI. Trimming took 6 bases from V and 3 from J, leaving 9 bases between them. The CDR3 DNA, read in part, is TGTGCCAGCAGGGGACTGATCAATCAGCCC. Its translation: CASRGLINQP. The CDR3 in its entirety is CASRGLINQPQHF.

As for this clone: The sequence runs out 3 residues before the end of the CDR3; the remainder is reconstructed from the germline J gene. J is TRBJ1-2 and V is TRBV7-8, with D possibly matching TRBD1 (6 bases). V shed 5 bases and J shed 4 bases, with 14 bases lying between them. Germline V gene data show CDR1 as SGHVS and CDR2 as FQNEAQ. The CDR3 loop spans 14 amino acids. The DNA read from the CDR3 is TGTGCCAGCAGCGAACAGGGATATGGCTATGGC. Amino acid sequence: CASSEQGYGYG. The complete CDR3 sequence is CASSEQGYGYGYTF.

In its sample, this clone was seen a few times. The CDR3 protein is CASRGRRTGGETQYF. The CDR3 DNA, read in part, is TGTGCCAGTAGGGGGAGACGGACAGGCGGAGAGACC. This chain links TRBV19 with TRBJ2-5; TRBD1 matches 7 bases. The DNA ends 3 residues before the CDR3 does, and the rest of the CDR3 is filled in from the germline J gene. CDR3 length: 15 amino acids. Per the germline V gene, CDR1 is LNHDA and CDR2 is SQIVND (reference sequence). With V trimmed by 6 bases and J by 4 bases, 11 bases remained unmatched.

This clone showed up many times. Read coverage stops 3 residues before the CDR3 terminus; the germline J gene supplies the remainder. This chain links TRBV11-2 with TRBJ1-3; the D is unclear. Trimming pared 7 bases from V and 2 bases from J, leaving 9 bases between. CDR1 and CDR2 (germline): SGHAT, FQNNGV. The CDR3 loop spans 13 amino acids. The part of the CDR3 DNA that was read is TGTGCCAGCATCGCTGAGGCTGGAAACACC. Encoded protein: CASIAEAGNT. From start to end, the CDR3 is CASIAEAGNTIYF.

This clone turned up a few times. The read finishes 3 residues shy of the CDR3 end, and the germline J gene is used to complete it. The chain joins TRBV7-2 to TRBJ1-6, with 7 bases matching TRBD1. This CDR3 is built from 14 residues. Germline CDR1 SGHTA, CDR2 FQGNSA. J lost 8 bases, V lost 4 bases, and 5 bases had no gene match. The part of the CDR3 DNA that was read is TGTGCCAGCAGCTCTCGAGGGGGCCATTCACCC. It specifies CASSSRGGHSP. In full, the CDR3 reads CASSSRGGHSPLHF.

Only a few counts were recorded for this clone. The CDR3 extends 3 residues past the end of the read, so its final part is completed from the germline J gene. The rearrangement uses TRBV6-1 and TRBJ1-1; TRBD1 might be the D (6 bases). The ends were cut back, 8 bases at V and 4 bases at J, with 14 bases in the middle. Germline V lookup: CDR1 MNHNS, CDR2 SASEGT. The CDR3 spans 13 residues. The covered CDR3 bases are TGTGCCAGCGGTGCAGGGGTTGCCACTGAA. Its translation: CASGAGVATE. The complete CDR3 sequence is CASGAGVATEAFF.

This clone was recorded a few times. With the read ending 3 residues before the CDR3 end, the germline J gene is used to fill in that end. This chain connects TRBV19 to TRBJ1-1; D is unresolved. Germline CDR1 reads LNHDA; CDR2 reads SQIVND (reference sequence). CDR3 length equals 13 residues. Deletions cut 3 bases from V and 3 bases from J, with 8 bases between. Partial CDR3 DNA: TGTGCCAGTAGTATCGGGTGGGACACTGAA. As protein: CASSIGWDTE. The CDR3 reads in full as CASSIGWDTEAFF. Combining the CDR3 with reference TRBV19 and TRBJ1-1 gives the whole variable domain DGGITQSPKYLFRKEGQNVTLSCEQNLNHDAMYWYRQDPGQGLRLIYYSQIVNDFQKGDIAEGYSVSREKKESFPLTVTSAQKNPTAFYLCASSIGWDTEAFFGQGTRLTVV.

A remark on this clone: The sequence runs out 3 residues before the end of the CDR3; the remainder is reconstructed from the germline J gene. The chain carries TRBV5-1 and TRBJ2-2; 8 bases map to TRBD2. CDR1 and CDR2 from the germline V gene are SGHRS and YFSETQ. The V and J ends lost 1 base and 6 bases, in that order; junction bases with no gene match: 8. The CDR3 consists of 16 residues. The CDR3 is CASSLRSDGGAGELFF. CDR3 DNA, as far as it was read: TGCGCCAGCAGCTTGCGGAGCGACGGGGGGGCCGGGGAG.